These 25 T cell receptor beta chains share one sample of origin, sequenced in a study of type 1 and type 2 diabetes patients (dated by TCRdb to the mid-2010s). Data came from an Illumina MiSeq. Genomic DNA from sorted T cell subsets was used as template for TCRbeta CDR3 amplification. Multiplex PCR with 30 forward and 13 reverse primers amplified the TCRbeta CDR3 region. TCRdb's own reprocessing of the public reads used fastp at Q25 and MiXCR and kept productive beta chains. Rows with a matching CDR3 protein are joined into one entry that keeps the most common DNA and genes. Within this sample are approximately 260,000 distinct CDR3 sequences, with roughly 50% of them counted one time only. The ten top clones hold about an eighth of the sample. The sequenced sample was peripheral blood mononuclear cells (PBMCs). These receptors all come from a man between 18 and 35 years old with type 2 diabetes.

The CDR3 reads CASSQDSAGLNTEAFF. CDR3 in DNA: TGCGCCAGCAGCCAAGATTCGGCGGGACTGAACACTGAAGCTTTCTTT. This chain uses TRBV4-3 with TRBJ1-1; D possibly corresponds to TRBD1 (5 bases). Trimming stripped 0 bases from V and 0 bases from J, with 11 bases between. This CDR3 has 16 amino acids. In germline, CDR1 is LGHNA, CDR2 YSLEER.

The V call is TRBV4-3, the J call TRBJ1-2; D not resolved. V lost 0 bases, J lost 0 bases, and 8 bases lay in between. The CDR3 is made up of 15 amino acids. Germline CDR1 reads LGHNA; CDR2 reads YSLEER. CDR3 sequence: CASSQDPGSNYGYTF. CDR3 coding DNA: TGCGCCAGCAGCCAAGACCCGGGGTCTAACTATGGCTACACCTTC.

V gene TRBV28 combines with J gene TRBJ2-3; a weak D match, TRBD2 (5 bases). CDR1 MDHEN and CDR2 SYDVKM come from the germline V gene. The length of the CDR3 is 13 residues. V was shortened by 8 bases and J by 0 bases, with 9 bases between the two germline ends. The CDR3 loop is CASDPGSTDTQYF. DNA for the CDR3: TGTGCCAGCGATCCGGGGAGCACAGATACGCAGTATTTT.

The chain combines TRBV2 with TRBJ2-1; a weak D match, TRBD2 (6 bases). The CDR3 has 16 amino acids. V lost 5 bases, J lost 8 bases, and 22 bases lay in between. Germline assignment: CDR1 SNHLY and CDR2 FYNNEI. The CDR3 DNA reads as TGTGCCAGCAGTTTATTCCCTATAGGCTCGGGGGATGAGCAGTTCTTC. Its protein is CASSLFPIGSGDEQFF.

V and J are TRBV19 and TRBJ1-1; the D gene is possibly TRBD1 (6 bases). The V gene lost 3 bases and the J gene lost 6 bases, with 8 bases spanning the gap. CDR3 length: 12 amino acids. The germline gives CDR1 LNHDA, CDR2 SQIVND (reference sequence). This CDR3 reads CASSIRGAEAFF. CDR3 nucleotide sequence: TGTGCCAGTAGTATTAGGGGGGCTGAAGCTTTCTTT.

The sample holds many counts of this clonotype. The genes are TRBV12-3 or TRBV12-4 and TRBJ1-1; possibly TRBD1 for D (6 bases). The CDR3 length is 15 residues. V was cut by 6 bases and J by 1 base, with 15 bases left in between. The CDR3 DNA sequence: TGTGCCAGCAGCCTACTACAGGGATGGAACACTGAAGCTTTCTTT. This translates into CASSLLQGWNTEAFF.

The rearrangement joins TRBV27 to TRBJ2-7; D remains ambiguous. Germline CDR1 is MNHEY and CDR2 is SMNVEV (reference sequence). The length of the CDR3 is 14 residues. The V end was cut by 1 base, the J end by 5 bases, with 12 bases between. The CDR3 bases are TGTGCCAGCAGTTTATGGTTTGGCATTCACGAGCAGTACTTC. Amino acids: CASSLWFGIHEQYF.

Note on this clonotype: One end of the junction varies from germline; a read error may be responsible. V usage is TRBV13 and J usage is TRBJ2-5; a weak D match, TRBD2 (6 bases). There are 15 residues in the CDR3. Per the germline V gene, CDR1 is PRHDT and CDR2 is FYEKMQ (reference sequence). CDR3 nucleotide sequence: TGTGCCACCAGCAGAGATCTCTTGGCGGGGGAGACCCAGTACTTC. It codes for CATSRDLLAGETQYF. Variable domain in full (rest from reference TRBV13 and TRBJ2-5): AAGVIQSPRHLIKEKRETATLKCYPIPRHDTVYWYQQGPGQDPQFLISFYEKMQSDKGSIPDRFSAQQFSDYHSELNMSSLELGDSALYFCATSRDLLAGETQYFGPGTRLLVL.

This clonotype was counted once. The gene calls are TRBV2 and TRBJ2-3, with 11 bases identical to TRBD2. The CDR3 is 16 amino acids. J lost 1 base, V lost 5 bases, and 5 bases had no gene match. Germline V gene lookup returns CDR1 SNHLY and CDR2 FYNNEI. The CDR3 nucleotides are TGTGCCAGCAGTTACTCACTAGCGGGGGGCACAGATACGCAGTATTTT. Translated: CASSYSLAGGTDTQYF.

The sample holds a few counts of this clonotype. V usage is TRBV19 and J usage is TRBJ1-2; D uncertain. V lost 10 bases, J lost 4 bases, and 13 bases lay in between. Germline V gene lookup returns CDR1 LNHDA and CDR2 SQIVND (reference sequence). There are 12 residues in the CDR3. Here the CDR3 DNA reads TGTGCCACCAAAGACGGGGTCTATGGCTACACCTTC. Protein: CATKDGVYGYTF.

This clonotype was seen only a few times. The chain links TRBV28 to TRBJ1-1, with 8 positions matching TRBD1. The CDR3 spans 14 residues. Unmatched junction bases numbered 5, after V lost 6 bases and J lost 2 bases. The germline CDR1 and CDR2 sequences are MDHEN and SYDVKM. The CDR3 loop is CASRPGGANTEAFF. CDR3 bases: TGTGCCAGCAGGCCAGGGGGCGCAAACACTGAAGCTTTCTTT.

The chain recombines TRBV2 with TRBJ2-6; D may match TRBD1 or TRBD2 (5 bases each). V was clipped by 5 bases and J by 3 bases, with 8 bases between them. Germline V gene sequence: CDR1 SNHLY, CDR2 FYNNEI. This CDR3 spans 14 amino acids. The CDR3 DNA is TGTGCCAGCAGTTTTGGGGGTGGGGCCAACGTCCTGACTTTC. The encoded protein is CASSFGGGANVLTF.

This chain uses TRBV2 with TRBJ1-1; 7 positions match TRBD1. There are 14 residues in the CDR3. The V gene's germline CDR1 is SNHLY and CDR2 FYNNEI. With V trimmed by 7 bases and J by 8 bases, 13 bases remained unmatched. The CDR3, as DNA: TGTGCCAGCAATCCAGGGGGGTCTCCTATAGAAGCTTTCTTT. Amino acids: CASNPGGSPIEAFF.

For this clonotype: A read error may account for a junction end that differs from germline. V gene TRBV10-3 combines with J gene TRBJ2-7; 8 nucleotides match TRBD1. The J call may be mistaken, given a closer DNA end match to TRBJ2-1. The CDR3 has 15 residues. The V gene's germline CDR1 is ENHRY and CDR2 SYGVKD. CDR3 nucleotides: TGTGCCAGCAGTCTTAACGGACAGGGAGGCGCTGAGCAGTTCTTC. The encoded protein is CASSLNGQGGAEQFF.

This clonotype was recorded a few times. The chain employs TRBV19 and TRBJ1-4; 7 bases are a match to TRBD1. CDR3 size: 15 residues. V shed 4 bases and J 8 bases; nucleotides not matched to a gene: 10. CDR1 is LNHDA, CDR2 SQIVND, per germline (reference sequence). CDR3 protein: CASSTPGTANEKLFF. The CDR3, as DNA: TGTGCCAGTAGTACACCCGGGACAGCCAACGAAAAACTGTTTTTT.

Only a few counts were recorded for this clonotype. The chain links TRBV7-6 to TRBJ2-1; TRBD2 aligns across 11 bases. V lost 5 bases to trimming and J lost 14 bases; unmatched junction nucleotides: 5. This CDR3 comprises 12 residues. CDR1 is SGHVS and CDR2 is FNYEAQ in the germline V gene. CDR3 sequence: CASSVIAGGEFF. The CDR3 nucleotides are TGTGCCAGCAGCGTTATAGCGGGAGGGGAGTTCTTC.

The rearrangement links TRBV19 to TRBJ1-2; D is unclear. This CDR3 contains 13 residues. Trimming took off 7 bases at V and 4 bases at J, with 13 bases between the two ends. The V gene's germline CDR1 is LNHDA and CDR2 SQIVND (reference sequence). This CDR3 is CASTIRGGYGYTF. In DNA, the CDR3 is TGTGCCAGTACCATCCGGGGTGGCTATGGCTACACCTTC.

In its sample, this clonotype was seen once. This rearrangement joins TRBV19 to TRBJ1-2; maybe TRBD1 (6 bases). Germline-derived CDR1 and CDR2 are LNHDA and SQIVND (reference sequence). The V gene lost 7 bases and the J gene lost 2 bases, with 23 bases spanning the gap. This CDR3 region has 17 residues. CDR3 residues: CASTTPHRGGPNYGYTF. The CDR3 nucleotides read TGTGCCAGTACCACCCCTCATAGGGGGGGTCCGAACTATGGCTACACCTTC.

About this clonotype: Given a much more abundant clone one base away, this may be a read error. This chain links TRBV7-2 with TRBJ2-7; D is possibly TRBD2 (5 bases). CDR3 length: 11 residues. CDR1 SGHTA and CDR2 FQGNSA come from the germline V gene. CDR3 residues: CASSSDYKQYF. As DNA, the CDR3 is TGTGCCAGCAGCTCCGACTACAAGCAGTACTTC.

J is TRBJ2-2 and V is TRBV7-6, with D unclear. Trimming stripped 1 base from V and 3 bases from J, with 6 bases between. Looked up from germline, CDR1 is SGHVS and CDR2 is FNYEAQ. The CDR3 runs 14 residues. CDR3 in amino acids: CASSLGMHTGELFF. The CDR3 region has the DNA TGTGCCAGCAGCTTAGGGATGCACACCGGGGAGCTGTTTTTT.

The chain employs TRBV19 and TRBJ2-7; TRBD1 matches at 8 bases. V dropped 10 bases and J dropped 0; count of bases not matched to a gene: 11. CDR1 and CDR2 from the germline V gene are LNHDA and SQIVND (reference sequence). This CDR3 has 15 amino acids. In DNA, the CDR3 is TGTGCCACCCCCAAGACAGGGGACAACTCCTACGAGCAGTACTTC. Translated: CATPKTGDNSYEQYF. Together with reference TRBV19 and TRBJ2-7, the CDR3 gives the full variable domain: DGGITQSPKYLFRKEGQNVTLSCEQNLNHDAMYWYRQDPGQGLRLIYYSQIVNDFQKGDIAEGYSVSREKKESFPLTVTSAQKNPTAFYLCATPKTGDNSYEQYFGPGTRLTVT.

The CDR3 protein is CGTSAVHTGELFF. DNA for the CDR3: TGTGGAACGAGCGCGGTCCACACCGGGGAGCTGTTTTTT. The chain combines TRBV19 with TRBJ2-2; D ambiguous. The CDR3 consists of 13 residues. CDR1 LNHDA and CDR2 SQIVND come from the germline V gene (reference sequence).

The J gene is TRBJ1-1, the V gene TRBV28; the D is unclear. Trimming removed 8 bases from V and 1 base from J, with 11 bases in between. The CDR3 is made up of 13 amino acids. The germline gives CDR1 MDHEN, CDR2 SYDVKM. The CDR3 DNA reads TGTGCCAGCCTAGAGGGCGGGAACACTGAAGCTTTCTTT. As protein: CASLEGGNTEAFF.

This chain connects TRBV5-1 to TRBJ1-1, with 9 nucleotides matching TRBD1. This CDR3 has 17 residues. Germline V gene lookup returns CDR1 SGHRS and CDR2 YFSETQ. Trimming took 4 bases from V and 6 from J; bases not matched to a gene: 16. This CDR3 reads CASSLNPQGALFSEAFF. CDR3 nucleotides: TGCGCCAGCAGCCTAAACCCACAGGGGGCGCTGTTCTCTGAAGCTTTCTTT. Full variable domain (remainder filled in from reference TRBV5-1 and TRBJ1-1): KAGVTQTPRYLIKTRGQQVTLSCSPISGHRSVSWYQQTPGQGLQFLFEYFSETQRNKGNFPGRFSGRQFSNSRSEMNVSTLELGDSALYLCASSLNPQGALFSEAFFGQGTRLTVV.

This clonotype was seen a handful of times. The rearrangement links TRBV15 to TRBJ1-1; D not certain. V lost 0 bases and J lost 4, with 9 bases in between. CDR3 length: 14 amino acids. CDR1 and CDR2 (germline): LNHNV, YYDKDF (reference sequence). The CDR3 loop is CATSRDRLSTEAFF. DNA of the CDR3: TGTGCCACCAGCAGAGACCGACTGAGCACTGAAGCTTTCTTT.